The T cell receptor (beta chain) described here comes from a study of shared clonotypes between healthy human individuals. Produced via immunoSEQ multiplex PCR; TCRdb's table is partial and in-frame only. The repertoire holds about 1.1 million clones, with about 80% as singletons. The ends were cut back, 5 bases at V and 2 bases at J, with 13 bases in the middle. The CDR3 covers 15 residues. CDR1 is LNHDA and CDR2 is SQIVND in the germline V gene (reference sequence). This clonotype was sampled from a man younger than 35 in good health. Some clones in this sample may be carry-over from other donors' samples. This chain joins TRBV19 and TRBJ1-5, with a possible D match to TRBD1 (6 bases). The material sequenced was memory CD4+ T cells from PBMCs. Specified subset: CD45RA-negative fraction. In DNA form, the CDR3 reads TGTGCCAGTAGTTCGCAGGGGTTCGGCAATCAGCCCCAGCATTTT. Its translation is CASSSQGFGNQPQHF.